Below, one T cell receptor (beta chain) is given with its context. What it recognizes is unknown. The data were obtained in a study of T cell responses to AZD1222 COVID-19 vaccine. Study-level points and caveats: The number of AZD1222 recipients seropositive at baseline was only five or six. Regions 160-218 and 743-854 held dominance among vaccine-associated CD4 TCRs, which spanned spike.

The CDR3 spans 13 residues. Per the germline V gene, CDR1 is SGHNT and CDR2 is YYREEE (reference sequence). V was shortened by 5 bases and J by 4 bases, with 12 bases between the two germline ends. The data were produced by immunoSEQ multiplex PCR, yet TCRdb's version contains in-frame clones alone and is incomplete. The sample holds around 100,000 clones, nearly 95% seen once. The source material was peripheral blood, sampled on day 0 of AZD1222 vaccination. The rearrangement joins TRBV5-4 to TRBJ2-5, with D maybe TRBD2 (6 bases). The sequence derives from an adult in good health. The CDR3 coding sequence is TGTGCCAGCAGTACTACTAGCCGAGAGACCCAGTACTTC. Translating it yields CASSTTSRETQYF.